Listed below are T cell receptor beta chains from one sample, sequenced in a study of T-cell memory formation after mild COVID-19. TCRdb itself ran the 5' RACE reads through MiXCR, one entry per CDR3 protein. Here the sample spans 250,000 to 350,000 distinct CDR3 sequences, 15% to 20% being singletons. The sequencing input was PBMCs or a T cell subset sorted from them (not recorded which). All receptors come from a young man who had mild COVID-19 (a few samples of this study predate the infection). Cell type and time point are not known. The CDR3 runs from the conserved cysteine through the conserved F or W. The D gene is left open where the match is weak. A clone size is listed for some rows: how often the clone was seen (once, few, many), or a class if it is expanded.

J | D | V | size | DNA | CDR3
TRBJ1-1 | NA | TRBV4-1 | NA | TGCGCCAGCAGGGGGTTTCTGAAGGGGACTGAAGCTTTCTTT | CASRGFLKGTEAFF
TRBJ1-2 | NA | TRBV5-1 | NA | TGCGCCAGCAGCCTCCGGACCTCTGGCGACTATGGCTACACCTTC | CASSLRTSGDYGYTF
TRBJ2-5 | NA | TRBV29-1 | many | TGCAGCGTTGAAGCTGTGGGGTACCAAGAGACCCAGTACTTC | CSVEAVGYQETQYF
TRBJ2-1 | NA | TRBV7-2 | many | TGTGCCAGCAGACCGGCCCTAAGTGGAATCAATGAGCAGTTCTTC | CASRPALSGINEQFF
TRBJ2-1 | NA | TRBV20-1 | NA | TGCAGTGCTAACTACCCCATAGCCTACAATGAGCAGTTCTTC | CSANYPIAYNEQFF
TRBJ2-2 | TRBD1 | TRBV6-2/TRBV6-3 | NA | TGTGCCAGCAAACAGGGGGCGTTGGACACCGGGGAGCTGTTTTTT | CASKQGALDTGELFF
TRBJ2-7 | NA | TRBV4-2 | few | TGTGCCAGCAGCCAAGATCGGGGTCTAACCTACGAGCAGTACTTC | CASSQDRGLTYEQYF
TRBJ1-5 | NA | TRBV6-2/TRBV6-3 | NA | TGTGCCAGCAGTTTAGGGTGGACCCAGCATTTT | CASSLGWTQHF
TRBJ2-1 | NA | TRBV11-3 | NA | TGTGCCCACCCTTACAATGAGCAGTTCTTC | CAHPYNEQFF
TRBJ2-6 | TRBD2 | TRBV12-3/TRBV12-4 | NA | TGTGCTTCGCGGGGGGAAAAAGGGGCCAACGTCCTGACTTTC | CASRGEKGANVLTF
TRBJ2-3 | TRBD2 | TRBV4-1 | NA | TGCGCCAGCAGCCCGAGCGGGGGCCCGGGAGAAGATACGCAGTATTTT | CASSPSGGPGEDTQYF
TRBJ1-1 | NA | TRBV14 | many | TGTGCCAGCAGCCCAAGAGGGGTGAACACTGAAGCTTTCTTT | CASSPRGVNTEAFF
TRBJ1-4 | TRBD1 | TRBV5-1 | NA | TGCGCCAGCAGCCCGGGACAGGCCGACATGATTACAACTAATGAAAAACTGTTTTTT | CASSPGQADMITTNEKLFF
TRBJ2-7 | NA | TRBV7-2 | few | TGTGCCAGCAGCTTCTCTCCTAGGTACGAGCAGTACTTC | CASSFSPRYEQYF
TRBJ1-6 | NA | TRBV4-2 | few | TGTGCCAGCAGCCCGAGCCGGGGGCTGGGATCACCCCTCCACTTT | CASSPSRGLGSPLHF
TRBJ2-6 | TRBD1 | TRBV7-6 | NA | TGTGCCAGCAGCTCAGGGGACAGGGCTGGGGCCAACGTCCTGACTTTC | CASSSGDRAGANVLTF